A selection of T cell receptor beta chains follows, all from one sample in a study of CD8 T cells in Susac syndrome. MiXCR, applied by TCRdb to the immunoSEQ multiplex PCR reads, yields one record per CDR3 protein. The table lists some 140,000 distinct CDR3 sequences, under 95% of them singletons. Sequencing was done on a sample of CD8+ T cells from PBMCs. These receptors originate from a human donor with multiple sclerosis. Both conserved end residues are part of each CDR3. A D gene is named only where the DNA matches it firmly. Only some rows state a clone size, as once, few, many or a class for expanded clones.

abundance: few
d_gene: .
j_gene: TRBJ1-5
v_gene: TRBV19
CDR3aa: CASSITGNQPQHF
CDR3nt: TGTGCCAGTAGTATCACGGGCAATCAGCCCCAGCATTTT

abundance: .
d_gene: TRBD2
j_gene: TRBJ2-7
v_gene: TRBV6-5
CDR3aa: CASSYSPMASGSQRQYF
CDR3nt: TGTGCCAGCAGTTACTCCCCAATGGCTAGCGGGTCGCAAAGGCAGTACTTC

abundance: .
d_gene: .
j_gene: TRBJ2-2
v_gene: TRBV29-1
CDR3aa: CSVDGATGELFF
CDR3nt: TGCAGCGTTGACGGGGCCACCGGGGAGCTGTTTTTT

abundance: .
d_gene: .
j_gene: TRBJ2-6
v_gene: TRBV12-3/TRBV12-4
CDR3aa: CASSPEISGANVLTF
CDR3nt: TGTGCCAGCAGTCCAGAAATCTCTGGGGCCAACGTCCTGACTTTC

abundance: .
d_gene: .
j_gene: TRBJ2-1
v_gene: TRBV13
CDR3aa: CASSLEGNPQFF
CDR3nt: TGTGCCAGCAGCTTAGAAGGGAACCCGCAGTTCTTC

abundance: .
d_gene: .
j_gene: TRBJ2-1
v_gene: TRBV4-1
CDR3aa: CASSQDLSYNEQFF
CDR3nt: TGCGCCAGCAGCCAAGATCTTAGTTACAATGAGCAGTTCTTC

abundance: .
d_gene: .
j_gene: TRBJ1-1
v_gene: TRBV27
CDR3aa: CASSLSGSLNTEAFF
CDR3nt: TGTGCCAGCAGTTTATCAGGCAGTTTGAACACTGAAGCTTTCTTT

abundance: .
d_gene: .
j_gene: TRBJ2-5
v_gene: TRBV9
CDR3aa: CASSVWPGETQYF
CDR3nt: TGTGCCAGCAGCGTATGGCCCGGAGAGACCCAGTACTTC

abundance: .
d_gene: .
j_gene: TRBJ1-5
v_gene: TRBV3-1
CDR3aa: CASSQGRLWGAGQPQHF
CDR3nt: TGTGCCAGCAGCCAAGGGAGGTTGTGGGGGGCAGGTCAGCCCCAGCATTTT

abundance: .
d_gene: .
j_gene: TRBJ1-2
v_gene: TRBV2
CDR3aa: CATQGLDNYGYTF
CDR3nt: TGTGCCACCCAAGGACTTGATAACTATGGCTACACCTTC

abundance: .
d_gene: .
j_gene: TRBJ2-6
v_gene: TRBV27
CDR3aa: CASSLGAAPGANVLTF
CDR3nt: TGTGCCAGCAGTTTAGGGGCAGCCCCTGGGGCCAACGTCCTGACTTTC

abundance: .
d_gene: .
j_gene: TRBJ2-2
v_gene: TRBV19
CDR3aa: CASNPMEGGAGELFF
CDR3nt: TGTGCCAGTAATCCCATGGAAGGAGGCGCCGGGGAGCTGTTTTTT

abundance: .
d_gene: .
j_gene: TRBJ2-2
v_gene: TRBV7-9
CDR3aa: CASSPGRNANTGELFF
CDR3nt: TGTGCCAGCAGCCCCGGACGGAACGCGAACACCGGGGAGCTGTTTTTT

abundance: .
d_gene: .
j_gene: TRBJ2-1
v_gene: TRBV28
CDR3aa: CASSFGRNYNEQFF
CDR3nt: TGTGCCAGCAGTTTCGGACGGAACTACAATGAGCAGTTCTTC

abundance: .
d_gene: TRBD1
j_gene: TRBJ1-1
v_gene: TRBV7-6
CDR3aa: CASSTVQGMNTEAFF
CDR3nt: TGTGCCAGCAGCACTGTACAGGGGATGAACACTGAAGCTTTCTTT

abundance: .
d_gene: TRBD1
j_gene: TRBJ1-2
v_gene: TRBV19
CDR3aa: CASSPTGDGYTF
CDR3nt: TGTGCCAGTAGTCCCACAGGGGATGGCTACACCTTC

abundance: .
d_gene: .
j_gene: TRBJ1-5
v_gene: TRBV9
CDR3aa: CASSVGGGNQPQHF
CDR3nt: TGTGCCAGCAGCGTAGGAGGGGGCAATCAGCCCCAGCATTTT

abundance: .
d_gene: TRBD1
j_gene: TRBJ2-7
v_gene: TRBV28
CDR3aa: CASSIFGTGGYEQYF
CDR3nt: TGTGCCAGCAGCATTTTCGGGACAGGGGGATACGAGCAGTACTTC

abundance: .
d_gene: .
j_gene: TRBJ1-1
v_gene: TRBV7-9
CDR3aa: CASSHMGSLGTEAFF
CDR3nt: TGTGCCAGCAGTCACATGGGGAGTCTAGGCACTGAAGCTTTCTTT

abundance: .
d_gene: TRBD2
j_gene: TRBJ2-1
v_gene: TRBV5-6
CDR3aa: CASSLVGAGVYNEQFF
CDR3nt: TGTGCCAGCAGCTTGGTGGGAGCGGGAGTCTACAATGAGCAGTTCTTC

abundance: .
d_gene: .
j_gene: TRBJ1-2
v_gene: TRBV7-9
CDR3aa: CASSFIADLNGYTF
CDR3nt: TGTGCCAGCAGCTTTATCGCCGATCTCAATGGCTACACCTTC

abundance: .
d_gene: .
j_gene: TRBJ1-5
v_gene: TRBV27
CDR3aa: CASSSDGINQPQHF
CDR3nt: TGTGCCAGCAGTTCGGACGGAATCAATCAGCCCCAGCATTTT

abundance: .
d_gene: TRBD2
j_gene: TRBJ2-7
v_gene: TRBV4-3
CDR3aa: CASSQVLSGRATYEQYF
CDR3nt: TGCGCCAGCAGCCAAGTTCTCTCAGGGAGGGCTACCTACGAGCAGTACTTC

abundance: few
d_gene: .
j_gene: TRBJ1-1
v_gene: TRBV3-1
CDR3aa: CASSQVGGNTEAFF
CDR3nt: TGTGCCAGCAGCCAAGTTGGCGGGAACACTGAAGCTTTCTTT

abundance: .
d_gene: .
j_gene: TRBJ1-1
v_gene: TRBV6-6
CDR3aa: CASSYGAGKGTEAFF
CDR3nt: TGTGCCAGCAGTTACGGAGCAGGGAAGGGGACTGAAGCTTTCTTT

abundance: once
d_gene: TRBD1
j_gene: TRBJ1-1
v_gene: TRBV18
CDR3aa: CASSPNLLQGALGDTEAFF
CDR3nt: TGTGCCAGCTCACCTAATCTCTTACAGGGGGCCCTGGGTGACACTGAAGCTTTCTTT

abundance: .
d_gene: .
j_gene: TRBJ2-7
v_gene: TRBV3-1
CDR3aa: CASSRPGSTYEQYF
CDR3nt: TGTGCCAGCAGCCGCCCGGGTTCCACCTACGAGCAGTACTTC

abundance: .
d_gene: TRBD1
j_gene: TRBJ2-5
v_gene: TRBV28
CDR3aa: CASSLNRGLGETQYF
CDR3nt: TGTGCCAGCAGTTTAAACAGGGGGCTCGGAGAGACCCAGTACTTC

abundance: .
d_gene: .
j_gene: TRBJ2-1
v_gene: TRBV9
CDR3aa: CASSKGTANEQFF
CDR3nt: TGTGCCAGCAGCAAAGGGACTGCCAATGAGCAGTTCTTC

abundance: .
d_gene: .
j_gene: TRBJ2-7
v_gene: TRBV27
CDR3aa: CASRGTQGDHEQYF
CDR3nt: TGTGCCAGCAGGGGAACTCAGGGTGACCACGAGCAGTACTTC

abundance: .
d_gene: .
j_gene: TRBJ2-7
v_gene: TRBV29-1
CDR3aa: CSVEEGGRSSYEQYF
CDR3nt: TGCAGCGTCGAGGAGGGGGGCAGGAGCTCCTACGAGCAGTACTTC

abundance: .
d_gene: TRBD2
j_gene: TRBJ2-3
v_gene: TRBV2
CDR3aa: CASSTGTSGSWSTDTQYF
CDR3nt: TGTGCCAGCAGTACCGGGACTAGCGGGAGTTGGAGCACAGATACGCAGTATTTT

abundance: .
d_gene: .
j_gene: TRBJ2-3
v_gene: TRBV27
CDR3aa: CASSLRGPDTQYF
CDR3nt: TGTGCCAGCTCCTTAAGAGGTCCAGATACGCAGTATTTT

abundance: .
d_gene: TRBD1
j_gene: TRBJ2-3
v_gene: TRBV7-9
CDR3aa: CASDRGKDTQYF
CDR3nt: TGTGCCTCGGACAGGGGAAAAGATACGCAGTATTTT

abundance: .
d_gene: .
j_gene: TRBJ1-1
v_gene: TRBV29-1
CDR3aa: CSSLSGNAEAFF
CDR3nt: TGCAGTAGCCTATCAGGGAACGCTGAAGCTTTCTTT

abundance: .
d_gene: .
j_gene: TRBJ1-5
v_gene: TRBV27
CDR3aa: CASSLSFGVDQPQHF
CDR3nt: TGTGCCAGCAGTTTATCGTTCGGGGTCGATCAGCCCCAGCATTTT

abundance: .
d_gene: .
j_gene: TRBJ1-1
v_gene: TRBV29-1
CDR3aa: CSVLTQNTEAFF
CDR3nt: TGCAGCGTGCTGACTCAGAACACTGAAGCTTTCTTT

abundance: .
d_gene: TRBD1
j_gene: TRBJ1-2
v_gene: TRBV30
CDR3aa: CAWRAGQGYGYTF
CDR3nt: TGTGCCTGGAGAGCGGGACAGGGTTATGGCTACACCTTC

abundance: .
d_gene: TRBD2
j_gene: TRBJ2-1
v_gene: TRBV27
CDR3aa: CASSLSGLAGGLYNEQFF
CDR3nt: TGTGCCAGCAGTTTATCGGGACTAGCGGGAGGGCTCTACAATGAGCAGTTCTTC

abundance: .
d_gene: .
j_gene: TRBJ1-2
v_gene: TRBV9
CDR3aa: CASSVGSEAGELGGYTF
CDR3nt: TGTGCCAGCAGCGTGGGTTCTGAGGCAGGGGAGTTGGGTGGCTACACCTTC

abundance: .
d_gene: .
j_gene: TRBJ2-2
v_gene: TRBV30
CDR3aa: CAWSVLDGGELFF
CDR3nt: TGTGCCTGGAGTGTACTCGATGGCGGGGAGCTGTTTTTT

abundance: once
d_gene: .
j_gene: TRBJ2-7
v_gene: TRBV27
CDR3aa: CASSFQVPYEQYF
CDR3nt: TGTGCCAGCAGTTTTCAGGTTCCCTACGAGCAGTACTTC

abundance: .
d_gene: .
j_gene: TRBJ1-1
v_gene: TRBV5-1
CDR3aa: CASSLGQGGTEAFF
CDR3nt: TGCGCCAGCAGCTTGGGGCAGGGAGGCACTGAAGCTTTCTTT

abundance: .
d_gene: .
j_gene: TRBJ2-2
v_gene: TRBV29-1
CDR3aa: CSATGNTGELFF
CDR3nt: TGCAGCGCCACAGGGAACACCGGGGAGCTGTTTTTT

abundance: .
d_gene: .
j_gene: TRBJ1-5
v_gene: TRBV6-1
CDR3aa: CASTPRLGGGQPQHF
CDR3nt: TGTGCCAGCACCCCCAGGCTGGGTGGGGGCCAGCCCCAGCATTTT